Sequencing of this TCR beta chain was carried out in a study of T cell repertoires in aging, cancer and after chemotherapy. Regarding the study as a whole: Compared with age-matched healthy donors, untreated hematological or solid cancer patients showed higher blood TCR clonality.

TRB rearrangements spanning V, D and J were amplified using mixed TRB-A/B primers. MiXCR was run by TCRdb on the multiplex PCR reads, yielding one entry per CDR3 protein. The sample holds approximately 7,800 distinct CDR3 sequences; 37% are singletons and the top ten take less than 6.5%. The template was genomic DNA from peripheral blood, not RNA. With 0 bases clipped from V and 6 bases from J, the junction kept 5 bases outside the gene matches. The CDR3 has 15 residues. Germline V gene lookup returns CDR1 SGHRS and CDR2 YFSETQ. About this clonotype itself: Its target is unknown.

The chain is built from TRBV5-1 and TRBJ2-2; TRBD2 agrees at 7 bases. This sequence originates from a human donor in good health. Sequences were obtained from blood. The CDR3 reads CASSLGTGGAGELFF. In DNA form, the CDR3 reads TGCGCCAGCAGCTTGGGAACGGGAGGTGCCGGGGAGCTGTTTTTT.